A selection of T cell receptor beta chains follows, all from one sample in a study of CXCR3-negative and CXCR3-positive naive CD8 T cells. TCRdb reprocessed the 5' RACE reads, keeping one entry per CDR3 protein, no DNA. Listed are 75,000 to 100,000 distinct CDR3 sequences; approximately 0.82% falls within the top ten. Sequencing used naive CXCR3+ CD8+ T cells from blood. These receptors all stem from a human donor in good health. Some clones in this sample may be carry-over from other donors' samples. The CDR3 runs from the conserved cysteine through the conserved F or W.

TRBJ2-5 TRBV11-1 CASSDALQVAQETQYF
TRBJ2-7 TRBV4-3 CASSQDLVRGGVYEQYF
TRBJ2-1 TRBV7-6 CASSLGSLGAYNEQFF
TRBJ2-1 TRBV4-2 CASSQDVWTSGRNEQFF
TRBJ2-7 TRBV27 CASSLSRGQYEQYF
TRBJ2-7 TRBV7-2 CASSPGAHYYEQYF
TRBJ1-6 TRBV15 CATSRPTGVGSPLHF
TRBJ2-1 TRBV28 CASSRTGWTSYNEQFF
TRBJ2-7 TRBV28 CASRDREESYEQYF
TRBJ2-2 TRBV6-6 CASSLQTGELFF
TRBJ1-3 TRBV4-1 CASSLPRETAGNTIYF
TRBJ2-2 TRBV10-3 CAISGGAGGSTGELFF
TRBJ2-1 TRBV7-3 CASSLWTGGNEQFF
TRBJ1-2 TRBV12-3/TRBV12-4 CASSFVEDGYTF
TRBJ1-2 TRBV12-3/TRBV12-4 CASSGREGLADYGYTF